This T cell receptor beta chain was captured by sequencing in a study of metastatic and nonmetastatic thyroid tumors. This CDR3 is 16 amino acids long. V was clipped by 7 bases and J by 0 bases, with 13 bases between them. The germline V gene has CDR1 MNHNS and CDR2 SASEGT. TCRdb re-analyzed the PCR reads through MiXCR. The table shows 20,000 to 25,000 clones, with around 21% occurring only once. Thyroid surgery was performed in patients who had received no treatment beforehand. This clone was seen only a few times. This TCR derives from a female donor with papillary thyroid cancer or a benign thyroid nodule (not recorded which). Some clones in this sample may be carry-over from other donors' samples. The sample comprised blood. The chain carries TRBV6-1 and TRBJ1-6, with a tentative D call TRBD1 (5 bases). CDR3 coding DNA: TGTGCCAGCATAGGAAGCAGGGTCTCCTATAATTCACCCCTCCACTTT. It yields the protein CASIGSRVSYNSPLHF.